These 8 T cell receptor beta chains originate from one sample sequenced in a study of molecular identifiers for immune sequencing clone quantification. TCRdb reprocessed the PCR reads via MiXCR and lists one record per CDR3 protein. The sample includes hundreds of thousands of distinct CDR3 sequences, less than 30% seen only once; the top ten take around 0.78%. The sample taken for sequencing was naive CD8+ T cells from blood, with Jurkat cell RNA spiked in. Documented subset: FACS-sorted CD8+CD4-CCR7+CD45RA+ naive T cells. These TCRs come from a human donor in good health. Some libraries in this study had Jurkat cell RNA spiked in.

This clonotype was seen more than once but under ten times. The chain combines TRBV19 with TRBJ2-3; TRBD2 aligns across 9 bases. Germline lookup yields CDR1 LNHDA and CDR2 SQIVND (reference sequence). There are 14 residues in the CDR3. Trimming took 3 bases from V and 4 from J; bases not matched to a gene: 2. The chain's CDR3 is CASSMGGGADTQYF. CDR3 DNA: TGTGCCAGTAGTATGGGCGGGGGGGCAGATACGCAGTATTTT.

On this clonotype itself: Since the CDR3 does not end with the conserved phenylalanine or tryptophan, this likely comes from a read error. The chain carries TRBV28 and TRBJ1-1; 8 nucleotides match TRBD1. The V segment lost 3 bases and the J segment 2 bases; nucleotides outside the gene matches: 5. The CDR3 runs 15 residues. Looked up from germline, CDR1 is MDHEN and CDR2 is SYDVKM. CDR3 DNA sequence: TGTGCCAGCAGTTTCCGCACAGGGGGTAACACTGAAGCTTTCTTA. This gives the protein CASSFRTGGNTEAFL.

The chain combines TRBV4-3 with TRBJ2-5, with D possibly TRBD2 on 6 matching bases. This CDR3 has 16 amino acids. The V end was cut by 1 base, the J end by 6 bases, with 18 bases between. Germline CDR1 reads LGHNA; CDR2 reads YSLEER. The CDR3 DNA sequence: TGCGCCAGCAGCCAAGGTTGGGGAGGCGCGACTCAGACCCAGTACTTC. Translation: CASSQGWGGATQTQYF.

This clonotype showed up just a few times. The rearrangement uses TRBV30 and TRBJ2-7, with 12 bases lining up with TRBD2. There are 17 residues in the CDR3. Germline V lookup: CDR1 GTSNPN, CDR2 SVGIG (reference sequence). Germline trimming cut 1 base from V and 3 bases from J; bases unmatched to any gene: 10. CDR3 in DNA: TGTGCCTGGAGTGCTTTCCCCCTACTAGCGGGAGGCTACGAGCAGTACTTC. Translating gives CAWSAFPLLAGGYEQYF.

CDR3 sequence: CASSTPGGASGYTF. The CDR3 DNA is TGTGCCAGCAGCACACCCGGAGGGGCGAGTGGCTACACCTTC. The chain recombines TRBV9 with TRBJ1-2; D might be TRBD1 (5 bases). V lost 4 bases, J lost 7 bases, and 17 bases lay in between. From germline, CDR1 is SGDLS and CDR2 YYNGEE. The length of the CDR3 is 14 residues.

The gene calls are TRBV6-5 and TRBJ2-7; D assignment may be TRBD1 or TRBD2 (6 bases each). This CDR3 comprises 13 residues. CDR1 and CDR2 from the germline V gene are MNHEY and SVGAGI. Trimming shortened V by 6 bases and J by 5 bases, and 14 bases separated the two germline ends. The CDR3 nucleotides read TGTGCCAGCAGCTTCGGGGGCCTGAACGAGCAGTACTTC. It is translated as CASSFGGLNEQYF.

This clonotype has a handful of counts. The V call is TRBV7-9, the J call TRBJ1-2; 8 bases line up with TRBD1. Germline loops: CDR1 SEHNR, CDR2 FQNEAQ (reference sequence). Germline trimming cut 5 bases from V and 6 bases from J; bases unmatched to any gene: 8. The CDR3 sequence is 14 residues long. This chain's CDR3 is CASSQQGGTDGYTF. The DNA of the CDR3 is TGTGCCAGCAGCCAACAGGGGGGAACGGATGGCTACACCTTC.

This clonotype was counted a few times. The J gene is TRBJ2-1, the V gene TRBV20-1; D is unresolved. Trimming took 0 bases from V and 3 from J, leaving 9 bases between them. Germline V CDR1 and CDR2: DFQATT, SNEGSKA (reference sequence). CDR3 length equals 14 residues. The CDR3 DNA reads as TGCAGTGCTAGAGAGGGTATGGACTACAATGAGCAGTTCTTC. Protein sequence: CSAREGMDYNEQFF.